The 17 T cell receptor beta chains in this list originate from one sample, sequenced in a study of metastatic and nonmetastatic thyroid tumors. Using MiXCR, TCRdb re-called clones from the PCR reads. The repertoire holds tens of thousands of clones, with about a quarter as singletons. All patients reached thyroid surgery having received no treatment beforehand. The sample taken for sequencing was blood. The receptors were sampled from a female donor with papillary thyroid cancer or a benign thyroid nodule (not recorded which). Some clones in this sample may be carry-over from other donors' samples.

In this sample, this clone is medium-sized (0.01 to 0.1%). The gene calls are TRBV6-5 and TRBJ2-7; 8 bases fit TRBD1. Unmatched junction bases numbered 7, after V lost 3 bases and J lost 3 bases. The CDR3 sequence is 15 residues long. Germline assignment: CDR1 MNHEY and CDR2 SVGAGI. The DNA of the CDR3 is TGTGCCAGCAGTTATGATGACAGGGGAGGCTACGAGCAGTACGTC. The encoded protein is CASSYDDRGGYEQYV.

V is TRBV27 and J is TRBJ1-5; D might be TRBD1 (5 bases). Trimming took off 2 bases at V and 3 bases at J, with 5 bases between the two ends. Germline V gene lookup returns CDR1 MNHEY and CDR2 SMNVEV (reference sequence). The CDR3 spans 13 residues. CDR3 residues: CASSLGHNQPQHF. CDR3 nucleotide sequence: TGTGCCAGCAGTTTAGGACACAATCAGCCCCAGCATTTT.

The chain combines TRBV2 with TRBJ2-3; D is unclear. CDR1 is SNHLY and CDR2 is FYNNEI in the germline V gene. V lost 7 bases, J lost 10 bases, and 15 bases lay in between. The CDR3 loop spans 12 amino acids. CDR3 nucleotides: TGTGCCAGCACCCCAAACACAGCTGCGCAGTATTTT. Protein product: CASTPNTAAQYF.

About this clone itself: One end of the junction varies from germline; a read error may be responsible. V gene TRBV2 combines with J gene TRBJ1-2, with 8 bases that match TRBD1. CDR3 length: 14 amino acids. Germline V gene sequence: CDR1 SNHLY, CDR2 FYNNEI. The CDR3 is CSSSETGQVYGYTF. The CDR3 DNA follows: TGTTCCAGCAGTGAGACGGGACAGGTCTATGGCTACACCTTC.

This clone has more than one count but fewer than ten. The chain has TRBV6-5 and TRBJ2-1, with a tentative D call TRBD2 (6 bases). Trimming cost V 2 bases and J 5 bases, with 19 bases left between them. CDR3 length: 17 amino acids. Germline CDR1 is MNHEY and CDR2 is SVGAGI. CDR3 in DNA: TGTGCCAGCAGTTACCCCAATATAAGGAAGCGGGACAATGAGCAGTTCTTC. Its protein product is CASSYPNIRKRDNEQFF.

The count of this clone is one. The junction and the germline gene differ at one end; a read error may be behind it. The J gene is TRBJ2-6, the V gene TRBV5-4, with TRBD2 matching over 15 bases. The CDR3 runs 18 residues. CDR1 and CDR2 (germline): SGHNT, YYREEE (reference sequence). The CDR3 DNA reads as TGTGCCAGCAGCTATGGACTAGCGGGAGGGCCTGGGGCCAACTTCCTGACTTTC. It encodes CASSYGLAGGPGANFLTF.

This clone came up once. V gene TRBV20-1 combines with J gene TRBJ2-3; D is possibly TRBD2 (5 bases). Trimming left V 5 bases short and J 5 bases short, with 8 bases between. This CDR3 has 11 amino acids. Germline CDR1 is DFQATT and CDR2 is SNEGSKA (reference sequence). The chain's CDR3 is CSAEGKDTQYF. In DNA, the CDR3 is TGCAGTGCTGAGGGTAAAGATACGCAGTATTTT.

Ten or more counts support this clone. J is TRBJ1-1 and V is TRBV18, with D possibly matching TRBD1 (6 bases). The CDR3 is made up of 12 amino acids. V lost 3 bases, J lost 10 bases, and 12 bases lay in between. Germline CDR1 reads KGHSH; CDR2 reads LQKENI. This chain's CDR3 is CASSPKQGGAFF. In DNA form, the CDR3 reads TGTGCCAGCTCACCGAAACAGGGTGGAGCTTTCTTT.

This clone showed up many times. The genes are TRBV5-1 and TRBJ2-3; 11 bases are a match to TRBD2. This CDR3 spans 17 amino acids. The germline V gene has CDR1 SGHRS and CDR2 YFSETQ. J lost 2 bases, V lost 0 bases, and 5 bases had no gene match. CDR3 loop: CASSLGLAGGTTDTQYF. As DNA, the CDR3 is TGCGCCAGCAGCTTGGGGCTAGCGGGAGGTACCACAGATACGCAGTATTTT.

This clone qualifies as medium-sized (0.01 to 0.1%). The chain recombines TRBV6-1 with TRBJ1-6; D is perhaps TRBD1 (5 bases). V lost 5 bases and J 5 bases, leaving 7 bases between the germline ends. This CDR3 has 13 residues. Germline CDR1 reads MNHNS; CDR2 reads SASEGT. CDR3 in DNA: TGTGCCAGCAGTTTGGGGGATAATTCACCCCTCCACTTT. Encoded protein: CASSLGDNSPLHF.

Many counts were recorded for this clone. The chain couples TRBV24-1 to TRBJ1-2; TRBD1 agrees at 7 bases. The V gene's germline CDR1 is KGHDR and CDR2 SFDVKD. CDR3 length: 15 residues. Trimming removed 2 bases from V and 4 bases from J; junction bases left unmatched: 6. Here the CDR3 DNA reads TGTGCCACCAGTGATTCGACAGGGTTCGGCTATGGCTACACCTTC. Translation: CATSDSTGFGYGYTF.

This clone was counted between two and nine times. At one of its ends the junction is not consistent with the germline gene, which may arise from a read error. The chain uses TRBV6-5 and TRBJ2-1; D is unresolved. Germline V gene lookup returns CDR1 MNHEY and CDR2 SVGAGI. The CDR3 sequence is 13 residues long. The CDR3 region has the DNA TGTGCCAGCGGTTACCCTCCTTACAATGAGCAGTTCTTC. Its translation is CASGYPPYNEQFF.

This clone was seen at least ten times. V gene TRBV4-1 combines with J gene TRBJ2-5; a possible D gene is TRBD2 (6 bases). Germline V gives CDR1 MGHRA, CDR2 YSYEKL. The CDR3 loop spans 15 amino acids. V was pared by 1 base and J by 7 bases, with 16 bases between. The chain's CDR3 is CASSQGTNLAGTQYF. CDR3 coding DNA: TGCGCCAGCAGCCAAGGGACTAATTTGGCTGGGACCCAGTACTTC.

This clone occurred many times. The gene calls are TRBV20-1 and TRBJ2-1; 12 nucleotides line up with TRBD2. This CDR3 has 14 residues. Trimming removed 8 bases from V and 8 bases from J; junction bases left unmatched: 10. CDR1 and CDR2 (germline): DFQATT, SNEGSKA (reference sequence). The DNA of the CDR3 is TGCAGTTCCCGACTAGCGGGAGTTAGGGATGAGCAGTTCTTC. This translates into CSSRLAGVRDEQFF.

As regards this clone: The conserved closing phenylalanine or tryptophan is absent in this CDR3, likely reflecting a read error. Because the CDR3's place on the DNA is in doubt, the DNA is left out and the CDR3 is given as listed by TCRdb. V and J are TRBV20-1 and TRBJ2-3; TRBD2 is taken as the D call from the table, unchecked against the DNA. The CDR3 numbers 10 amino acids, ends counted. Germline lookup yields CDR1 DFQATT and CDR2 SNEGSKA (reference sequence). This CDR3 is CSARYSGGDL.

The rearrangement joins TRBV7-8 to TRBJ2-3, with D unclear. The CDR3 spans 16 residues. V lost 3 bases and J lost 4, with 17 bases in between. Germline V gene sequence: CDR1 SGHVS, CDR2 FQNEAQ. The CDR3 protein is CASSFFKISGADTQYF. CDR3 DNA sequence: TGTGCCAGCAGCTTCTTCAAAATATCGGGCGCAGATACGCAGTATTTT. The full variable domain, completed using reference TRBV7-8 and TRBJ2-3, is GAGVSQSPRYKVAKRGQDVALRCDPISGHVSLFWYQQALGQGPEFLTYFQNEAQLDKSGLPSDRFFAERPEGSVSTLKIQRTQQEDSAVYLCASSFFKISGADTQYFGPGTRLTVL.

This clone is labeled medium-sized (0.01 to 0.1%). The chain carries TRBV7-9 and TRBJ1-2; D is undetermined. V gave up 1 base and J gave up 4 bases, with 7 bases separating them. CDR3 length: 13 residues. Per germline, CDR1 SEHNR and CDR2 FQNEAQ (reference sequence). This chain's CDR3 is CASSLVQFYGYTF. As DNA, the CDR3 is TGTGCCAGCAGCTTAGTTCAGTTCTATGGCTACACCTTC.